This entry is about one T cell receptor beta chain. Using immunoSEQ multiplex PCR, the repertoire was profiled, and TCRdb retains in-frame clones only, with some absent. Of some 340,000 clones in the sample, approximately 90% were seen once. The J segment lost 7 bases and the V segment lost 1 base, leaving 9 bases of the junction unmatched. This CDR3 is 15 amino acids long. Germline CDR1 SGHTA, CDR2 FQGNSA. Participants came from roughly 23 US areas, aged about 18 to 89 years. This specimen comes from a study of blood T cell repertoires in COVID-19. The overall study: Sample material is recorded as cDNA or gDNA derived from T cells, B-cell-depleted T cells, or PBMCs.

The V and J genes are TRBV7-2 and TRBJ2-7; 8 nucleotides align to TRBD2. This receptor was obtained from a woman in her 30s who had been exposed to COVID-19. Sequenced: PBMCs or T cells enriched from blood (not recorded which). The CDR3 is CASSLVGAGAGEQYF. The CDR3 DNA follows: TGTGCCAGCAGCTTAGTCGGAGCGGGGGCCGGTGAGCAGTACTTC.